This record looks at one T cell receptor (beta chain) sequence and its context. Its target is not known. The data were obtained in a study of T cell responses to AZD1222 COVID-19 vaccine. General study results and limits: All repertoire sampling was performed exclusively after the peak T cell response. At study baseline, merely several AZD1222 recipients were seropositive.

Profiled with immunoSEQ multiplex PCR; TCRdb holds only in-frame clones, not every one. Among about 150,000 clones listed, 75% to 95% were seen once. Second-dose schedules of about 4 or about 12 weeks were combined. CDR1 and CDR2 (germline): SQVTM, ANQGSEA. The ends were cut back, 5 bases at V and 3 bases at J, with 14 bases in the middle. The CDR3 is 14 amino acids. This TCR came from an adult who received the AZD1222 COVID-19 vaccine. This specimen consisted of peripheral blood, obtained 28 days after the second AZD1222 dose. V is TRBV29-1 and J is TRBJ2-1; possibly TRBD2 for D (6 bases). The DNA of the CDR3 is TGCAGCGTTCACAATAGCGGAATCTACAATGAGCAGTTCTTC. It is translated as CSVHNSGIYNEQFF.